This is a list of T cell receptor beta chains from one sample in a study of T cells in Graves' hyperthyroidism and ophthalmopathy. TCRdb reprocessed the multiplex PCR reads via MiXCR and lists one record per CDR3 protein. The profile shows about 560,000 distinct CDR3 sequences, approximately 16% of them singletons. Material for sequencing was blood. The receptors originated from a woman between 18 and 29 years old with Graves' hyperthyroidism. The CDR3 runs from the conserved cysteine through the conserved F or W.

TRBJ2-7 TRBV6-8 CASRTGTSGQFSYEQYF
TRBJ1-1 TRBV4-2 CASSQDSAVNTEAFF
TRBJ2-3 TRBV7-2 CASSHFQDTQYF
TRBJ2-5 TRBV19 CATAGGGLAGGYQETQYF
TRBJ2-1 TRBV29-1 CSTITGISYNEQFF
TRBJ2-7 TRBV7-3 CASSLDTSGYYEQYF
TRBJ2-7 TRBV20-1 CSARDLERDVVEQYF
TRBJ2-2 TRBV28 CASSLGTGGTGELFF
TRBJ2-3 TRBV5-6 CASSRAGMIPFTDTQYF
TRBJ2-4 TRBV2 CASSVRLVDNIQYF
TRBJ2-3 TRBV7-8 CASSLEAAGGADTQYF
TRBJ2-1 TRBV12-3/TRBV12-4 CASSLYGNEQFF
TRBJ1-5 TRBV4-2 CASSQERGTSNQPQHF
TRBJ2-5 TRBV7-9 CASSILGTGGASQYQETQYF
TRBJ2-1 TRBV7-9 CASSLSPPGADNEQFF
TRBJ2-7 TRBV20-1 CSAREWSKPPYEQYF
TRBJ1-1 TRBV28 CASSLTGTVGTEAFF
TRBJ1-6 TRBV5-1 CASSLAGWSPLHF
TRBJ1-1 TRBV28 CASRTVRLDTEAFF
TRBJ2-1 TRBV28 CASSSPGTGGFNEQFF
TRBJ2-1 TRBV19 CASSIRGSYNEQFF
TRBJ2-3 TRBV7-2 CASSRPIQPSTDTQYF
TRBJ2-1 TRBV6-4 CASTLGLADDNEQFF
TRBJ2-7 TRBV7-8 CASSLRLAGVGEQYF
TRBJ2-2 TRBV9 CASSVGASGNTGELFF
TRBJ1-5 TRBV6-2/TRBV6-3 CASRIGTAVHGPQHF
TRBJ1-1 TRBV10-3 CVTGGELGTEAFF
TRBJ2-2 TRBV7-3 CASSSPDYRDHTGELFF
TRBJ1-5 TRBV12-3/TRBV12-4 CASTNTQPGRPQHF
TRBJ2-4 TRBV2 CASSLPGGGDIQYF
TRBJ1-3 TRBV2 CASSGWRDTGNTIYF
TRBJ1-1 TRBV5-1 CASSGPRVTNTEAFF
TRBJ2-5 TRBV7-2 CASSLVGSGDEETQYF
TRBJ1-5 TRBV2 CASSEGGAGQPQHF
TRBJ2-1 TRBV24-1 CATSDSPGLAEYNEQFF
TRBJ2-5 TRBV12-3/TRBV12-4 CASSLYPGGTETQYF
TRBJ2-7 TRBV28 CASSTRQGRYEQYF
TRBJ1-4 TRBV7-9 CASSRRGGALSNEKLFF
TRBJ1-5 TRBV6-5 CASSYSSPDSTPQPQHF
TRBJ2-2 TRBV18 CASSLKYLGQGENTGELFF
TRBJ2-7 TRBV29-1 CSVEGVYEQYF
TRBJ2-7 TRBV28 CASSPSGAGEQYF